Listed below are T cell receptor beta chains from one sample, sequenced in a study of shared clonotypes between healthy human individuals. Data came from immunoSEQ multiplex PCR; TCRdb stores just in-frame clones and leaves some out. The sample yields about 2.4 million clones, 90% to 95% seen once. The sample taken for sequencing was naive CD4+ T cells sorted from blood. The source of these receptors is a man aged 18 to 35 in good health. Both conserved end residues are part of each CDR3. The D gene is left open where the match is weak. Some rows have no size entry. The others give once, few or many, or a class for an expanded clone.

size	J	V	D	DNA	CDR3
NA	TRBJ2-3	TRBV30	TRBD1	TGTGCCTGGAGTGTAGGGGACAGGGTGGGAGATACGCAGTATTTT	CAWSVGDRVGDTQYF
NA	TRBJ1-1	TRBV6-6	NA	TGTGCCAGCAGTTACTCGAGTGTCTCAGGTCAAGCTTTCTTT	CASSYSSVSGQAFF
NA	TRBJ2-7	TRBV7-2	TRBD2	TGTGCCAGCAGCACCTCAGCGGGGCACTCCTACGAGCAGTACTTC	CASSTSAGHSYEQYF
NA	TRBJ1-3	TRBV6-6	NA	TGTGCCAGCACCCATTTGGGCACCGGAAACACCATATATTTT	CASTHLGTGNTIYF
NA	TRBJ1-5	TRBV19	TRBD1	TGTGCCAGTAGCCCGGGACAGGGGCAGCCCCAGCATTTT	CASSPGQGQPQHF
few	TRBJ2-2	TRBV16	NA	TGTGCCAGCAGCCATCGAGGGAGGGAGCTGTTTTTT	CASSHRGRELFF
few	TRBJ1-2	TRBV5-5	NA	TGTGCCAGCAGCGCCTCCACAGGGCGCTATGGCTACACCTTC	CASSASTGRYGYTF
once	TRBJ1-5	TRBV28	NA	TGTGCCAGCAGTTGGGAGTTCAATCAGCCCCAGCATTTT	CASSWEFNQPQHF
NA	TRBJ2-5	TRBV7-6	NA	TGTGCCAGCAGCCGGACAGCCTCCCAAGAGACCCAGTACTTC	CASSRTASQETQYF
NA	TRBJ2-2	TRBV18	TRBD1	TGTGCCAGCTCACCGGGACAGGCAAACACCGGGGAGCTGTTTTTT	CASSPGQANTGELFF
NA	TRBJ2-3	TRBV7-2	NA	TGTGCCAGCAGCCCTCACCCCAGGGATACGCAGTATTTT	CASSPHPRDTQYF
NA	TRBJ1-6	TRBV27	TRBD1	TGTGCCAGCAGTTTAGGTCAGGGGGGTTTTTACTCCTATAATTCACCCCTCCACTTT	CASSLGQGGFYSYNSPLHF
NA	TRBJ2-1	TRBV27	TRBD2	TGTGCCAGCAGTTCTGGACTAGCGGTTGTTCGAGAGCAGTTCTTC	CASSSGLAVVREQFF
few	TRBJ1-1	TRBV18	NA	TGTGCCAGCTCACCACAGGGAGGGGATACTGAAGCTTTCTTT	CASSPQGGDTEAFF
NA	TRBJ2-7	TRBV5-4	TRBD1	TGTGCCAGCAGCTCTGGACAGGGGGAGGCCTACGAGCAGTACTTC	CASSSGQGEAYEQYF
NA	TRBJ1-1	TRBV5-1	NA	TGCGCCAGCAGCTTGGCGGGAGGTGCGGCCATGAACACTGAAGCTTTCTTT	CASSLAGGAAMNTEAFF
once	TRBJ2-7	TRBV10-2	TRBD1	TGCGCCAGCAGCACCGGGACAGGGGTATACGAGCAGTACTTC	CASSTGTGVYEQYF
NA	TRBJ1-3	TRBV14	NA	TGTGCCAGCAGCCGGGCAGGGAAAGGAAACACCATATATTTT	CASSRAGKGNTIYF
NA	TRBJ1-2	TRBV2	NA	TGTGCCATAAGGGCGGCAGCACCACTGGACTATGGCTACACCTTC	CAIRAAAPLDYGYTF
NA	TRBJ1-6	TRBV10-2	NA	TGCGCCAGCAGTGAGTTCGTGGGTTCCTATAATTCACCCCTCCACTTT	CASSEFVGSYNSPLHF
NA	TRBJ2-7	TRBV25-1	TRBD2	TGTGCCAGCAGTGAGCCTCCAAGGGAGGGCGGAGAGCAGTACTTC	CASSEPPREGGEQYF
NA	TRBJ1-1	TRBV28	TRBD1	TGTGCCAGCAGTAGCCCCGGGACAGCTGAAGCTTTCTTT	CASSSPGTAEAFF
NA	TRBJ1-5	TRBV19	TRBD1	TGTGCCAGTAGGCTAACTCAGGGGGATCAGCCCCAGCATTTT	CASRLTQGDQPQHF
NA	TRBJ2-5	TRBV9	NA	TGTGCCAGCAGCGTAGCGGGCGGACTAGAGACCCAGTACTTC	CASSVAGGLETQYF
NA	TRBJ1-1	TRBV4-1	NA	TGCGCCAGCAGCCAAGATGTCGGGAGAACTGAAGCTTTCTTT	CASSQDVGRTEAFF
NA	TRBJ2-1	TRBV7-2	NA	TGTGCCACCGAACCCTACAATGAGCAGTTCTTC	CATEPYNEQFF
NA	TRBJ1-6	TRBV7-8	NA	TGTGCCAGCAGCTTGGCCGGGGGCTCGAATTCACCCCTCCACTTT	CASSLAGGSNSPLHF
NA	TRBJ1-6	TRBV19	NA	TGTGCCAGTAGTATGTCAGGGTACGGTTCACCCCTCCACTTT	CASSMSGYGSPLHF
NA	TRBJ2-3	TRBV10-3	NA	TGTGCCATCAGTGAGTCGAGGGGGACAGATACGCAGTATTTT	CAISESRGTDTQYF
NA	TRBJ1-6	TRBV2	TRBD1	TGTGCCAGCAGCTCGCGGGGGGACAGGTCTTCACCCCTCCACTTT	CASSSRGDRSSPLHF
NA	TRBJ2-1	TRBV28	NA	TGTGCCAGCAGGGGGGGGCCCTTCAATGAGCAGTTCTTC	CASRGGPFNEQFF
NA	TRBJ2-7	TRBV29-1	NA	TGCAGCCTAGGTGGAGACAGAGGCGAGCAGTACTTC	CSLGGDRGEQYF
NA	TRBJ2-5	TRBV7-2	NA	TGTGCCAGCAGCTTAGGCTTTAGCGTCCAAGAGACCCAGTACTTC	CASSLGFSVQETQYF
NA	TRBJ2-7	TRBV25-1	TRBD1	TGTGCCAGCAGTGCCGGGACAGGGGGAATTTCCTCCTACGAGCAGTACTTC	CASSAGTGGISSYEQYF
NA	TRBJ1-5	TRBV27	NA	TGTGCCAGCAGCATAGGGTTCAATCAGCCCCAGCATTTT	CASSIGFNQPQHF
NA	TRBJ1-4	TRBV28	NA	TGTGCCAGCAGTAGGTTGGGGAATGAAAAACTGTTTTTT	CASSRLGNEKLFF
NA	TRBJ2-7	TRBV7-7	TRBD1	TGTGCTAGCAGCTCCGGGACAGGGGTGTACGAGCAGTACTTC	CASSSGTGVYEQYF
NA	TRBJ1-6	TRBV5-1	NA	TGCGCCAGCAGCCACGGCCAGGGAGATTCACCCCTCCACTTT	CASSHGQGDSPLHF
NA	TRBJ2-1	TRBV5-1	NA	TGCGCCAGCAGCTTGGTCGGGACTGAATACAATGAGCAGTTCTTC	CASSLVGTEYNEQFF
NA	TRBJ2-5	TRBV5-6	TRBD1	TGTGCCAGCAGCTTGCCAGGACAGGGGCGAGAGACCCAGTACTTC	CASSLPGQGRETQYF
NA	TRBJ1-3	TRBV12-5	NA	TGTGCTAGTGGCATACCGCTGCCTGGAAACACCATATATTTT	CASGIPLPGNTIYF
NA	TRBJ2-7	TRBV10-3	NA	TGTGCCATCAGTGGTGGGAGCTCCTACGAGCAGTACTTC	CAISGGSSYEQYF